One sample yielded the 19 T cell receptor beta chains listed below, sequenced in a study of T cell responses to AZD1222 COVID-19 vaccine. The protocol was immunoSEQ multiplex PCR, while the TCRdb copy is restricted to in-frame clones and leaves out a portion. The data show more than 95,000 clones, approximately 90% seen once. The sample was peripheral blood, taken on day 0 of AZD1222 vaccination. The receptors originated from an adult in good health.

The chain uses TRBV10-1 and TRBJ1-1; no clear D. V was pared by 3 bases and J by 1 base, with 6 bases between. Germline-derived CDR1 and CDR2 are WNHNN and SYGVQD (reference sequence). This CDR3 comprises 13 residues. The CDR3: CASSEEPNTEAFF. The DNA for the CDR3 is TGCGCCAGCAGTGAAGAACCGAACACTGAAGCTTTCTTT.

CDR3 DNA sequence: TGTGCCAGCAGTTATTTGGTAGGGGAGACCCAGTACTTC. Translated, it gives CASSYLVGETQYF. J is TRBJ2-5 and V is TRBV6-2 or TRBV6-3; no firm D call. The CDR3 contains 13 residues. Looked up from germline, CDR1 is MNHEY and CDR2 is SVGEGT. V lost 3 bases, J lost 5 bases, and 10 bases lay in between.

A remark on this clone: Other DNA sequences in the same sample also yield this CDR3. The V and J genes are TRBV3-1 (or the pseudogene TRBV3-2) and TRBJ1-5; D unresolved. The CDR3 extends over 13 amino acids. Germline CDR1 LGHDT, CDR2 YNNKEL (reference sequence). Trimming removed 0 bases at V and 5 bases at J, with 5 bases between. For the CDR3, the DNA is TGTGCCAGCAGCCAAGACAGAGATCAGCCCCAGCATTTT. Its translation is CASSQDRDQPQHF.

The chain has TRBV6-2 or TRBV6-3 and TRBJ1-1; 7 positions match TRBD1. Per the germline V gene, CDR1 is MNHEY and CDR2 is SVGEGT. This CDR3 comprises 17 residues. With 4 bases clipped from V and 5 bases from J, the junction kept 16 bases outside the gene matches. The CDR3, as DNA: TGTGCCAGCAGTTCAGGGGGGACAAGGAGCCGAACGACTGAAGCTTTCTTT. This translates into CASSSGGTRSRTTEAFF.

The rearrangement uses TRBV28 and TRBJ2-2, with D hard to call. Per the germline V gene, CDR1 is MDHEN and CDR2 is SYDVKM. CDR3 length: 12 residues. Trimming took off 5 bases at V and 5 bases at J, with 6 bases between the two ends. The CDR3 coding sequence is TGTGCCAGCAGTCGGTCGACCGGGGAGCTGTTTTTT. Its protein is CASSRSTGELFF. Full variable domain (missing parts from reference TRBV28 and TRBJ2-2): DVKVTQSSRYLVKRTGEKVFLECVQDMDHENMFWYRQDPGLGLRLIYFSYDVKMKEKGDIPEGYSVSREKKERFSLILESASTNQTSMYLCASSRSTGELFFGEGSRLTVL.

The chain couples TRBV7-8 to TRBJ1-1; 10 bases align to TRBD1. The CDR3 contains 13 residues. After removal of 5 bases from V and 10 bases from J, the junction contained 7 bases not matched to a gene. Germline lookup yields CDR1 SGHVS and CDR2 FQNEAQ. The CDR3 sequence: CASSPDRGRRAFF. The CDR3 coding sequence is TGTGCCAGCAGCCCCGACAGGGGGCGCCGAGCTTTCTTT.

The J gene is TRBJ1-4, the V gene TRBV28; the D is unclear. The germline V gene has CDR1 MDHEN and CDR2 SYDVKM. The CDR3 consists of 14 residues. Between the trimmed V and J ends, which lost 7 bases and 11 bases, there was a span of 20 bases. The CDR3 bases are TGTGCCAGCACTGCCGGGAGCATAACGGGGAAACTGTTTTTT. It specifies CASTAGSITGKLFF.

The chain employs TRBV27 and TRBJ1-1; D gene ambiguous. Trimming pared 5 bases from V and 1 base from J, leaving 11 bases between. The CDR3 is made up of 14 amino acids. Germline values: CDR1 MNHEY, CDR2 SMNVEV (reference sequence). The CDR3 coding sequence is TGTGCCAGCAGTCGCGACGCGGGGAACACTGAAGCTTTCTTT. The encoded protein is CASSRDAGNTEAFF.

The DNA for the CDR3 is TGTGCCAGCTCACTAGGACTAGAAGAGACCCAGTACTTC. This translates into CASSLGLEETQYF. V usage is TRBV18 and J usage is TRBJ2-5; 7 nucleotides line up with TRBD2. The germline V gene encodes CDR1 KGHSH and CDR2 LQKENI. With V trimmed by 4 bases and J by 3 bases, 2 bases remained unmatched. The CDR3 has 13 residues.

CDR3 sequence (DNA): TGTGCCAGCAGCACGGGACAGGATACCTACGAGCAGTACTTC. This translates into CASSTGQDTYEQYF. The chain joins TRBV27 to TRBJ2-7; 8 nucleotides match TRBD1. Unmatched junction bases numbered 6, after V lost 6 bases and J lost 2 bases. The CDR3 has 14 amino acids. Looked up from germline, CDR1 is MNHEY and CDR2 is SMNVEV (reference sequence).

The rearrangement joins TRBV15 to TRBJ2-1, with 11 bases fitting TRBD2. V was clipped by 0 bases and J by 5 bases; unmatched bases: 0. This CDR3 contains 15 residues. CDR1 and CDR2 from the germline V gene are LNHNV and YYDKDF (reference sequence). CDR3 nucleotides: TGTGCCACCAGCAGAGAACTAGCGGGGGACAATGAGCAGTTCTTC. Its protein product is CATSRELAGDNEQFF.

The chain joins TRBV7-8 to TRBJ1-5, with D uncertain. V lost 2 bases, J lost 9 bases, and 11 bases lay in between. There are 13 residues in the CDR3. Germline lookup yields CDR1 SGHVS and CDR2 FQNEAQ. Here the CDR3 reads CASSLLQQRPQHF. The CDR3 coding sequence is TGTGCCAGCAGCTTATTGCAGCAGAGGCCCCAGCATTTT.

This clone showed up just once. V is TRBV28 and J is TRBJ1-1, with D unclear. Germline V gene data show CDR1 as MDHEN and CDR2 as SYDVKM. This CDR3 contains 17 residues. Trimming removed 5 bases at V and 3 bases at J, with 22 bases between. CDR3 sequence reads: CASSGGVGKAKDTEAFF. DNA for the CDR3: TGTGCCAGCAGTGGAGGTGTAGGGAAGGCTAAGGACACTGAAGCTTTCTTT. Complete variable domain (other parts from reference TRBV28 and TRBJ1-1): DVKVTQSSRYLVKRTGEKVFLECVQDMDHENMFWYRQDPGLGLRLIYFSYDVKMKEKGDIPEGYSVSREKKERFSLILESASTNQTSMYLCASSGGVGKAKDTEAFFGQGTRLTVV.

CDR3: CASSRPRQGGGTGELFF. The CDR3 nucleotides are TGTGCCAGCAGCCGTCCAAGACAGGGAGGTGGCACCGGGGAGCTGTTTTTT. The J gene is TRBJ2-2, the V gene TRBV7-8, with TRBD1 as a possible D gene (7 bases). Trimming stripped 5 bases from V and 4 bases from J, with 20 bases between. Germline CDR1 and CDR2: SGHVS and FQNEAQ. The CDR3 spans 17 residues.

In nucleotides, the CDR3 is TGTGCCAGTATACCTTCCCGGGGGCGTAATTCACCCCTCCACTTT. It specifies CASIPSRGRNSPLHF. This chain connects TRBV28 to TRBJ1-6; D possibly corresponds to TRBD1 (6 bases). There are 15 residues in the CDR3. Germline V lookup: CDR1 MDHEN, CDR2 SYDVKM. Trimming took 9 bases from V and 6 from J, leaving 18 bases between them.

The CDR3 coding sequence is TGTGCCAGCAGCTCGGTTGGCGCGGGAGAACTTTACGAGCAGTACTTC. This gives the protein CASSSVGAGELYEQYF. The V gene is TRBV7-9, the J gene TRBJ2-7, with 7 bases lining up with TRBD2. This CDR3 spans 16 amino acids. Per germline, CDR1 SEHNR and CDR2 FQNEAQ (reference sequence). V shed 4 bases and J 4 bases; nucleotides not matched to a gene: 13.

The chain uses TRBV6-2 or TRBV6-3 and TRBJ2-3; 11 bases map to TRBD1. The trim removed 5 bases at V and 0 bases at J, leaving 4 bases unmatched. Germline loops: CDR1 MNHEY, CDR2 SVGEGT. The CDR3 spans 16 residues. CDR3 residues: CASSRTGGLSTDTQYF. Written as DNA, the CDR3 is TGTGCCAGCAGTCGGACAGGGGGCCTTAGCACAGATACGCAGTATTTT.

The V call is TRBV30, the J call TRBJ2-3; maybe TRBD2 (6 bases). V lost 5 bases to trimming and J lost 5 bases, with 17 bases between them. The germline CDR1 and CDR2 sequences are GTSNPN and SVGIG (reference sequence). The length of the CDR3 is 14 residues. The CDR3 loop reads CAWGGSRGGDTQYF. CDR3 coding DNA: TGTGCCTGGGGGGGGAGTAGGGGAGGAGATACGCAGTATTTT.

The chain carries TRBV10-3 and TRBJ2-7; TRBD2 matches at 8 bases. The germline V gene encodes CDR1 ENHRY and CDR2 SYGVKD. Losses at the gene ends were 0 bases for V and 2 bases for J; bases not matched to a gene: 9. This CDR3 is built from 17 residues. CDR3 residues: CAISESTRTAGAYEQYF. CDR3 bases: TGTGCCATCAGTGAGTCGACTCGGACAGCGGGAGCCTACGAGCAGTACTTC.